The source of this T cell receptor (beta chain) is a study of cytomegalovirus exposure and HLA in healthy donors. Whole-study results and caveats: For presence/absence analyses, sequencing depth was assumed to be roughly uniform across donors. Rare TCR sequences predominated, though certain public TCRs were found in many donors. Previous analysis showed most TCR beta V segments were productive about 90% or about 30% of the time.

CDR1 SGHRS and CDR2 YFSETQ come from the germline V gene. CDR3 length: 14 amino acids. Comment on this clone: Its cognate antigen is unknown.

The PCR was carried out with 60 Vbeta primers and 13 Jbeta primers. TCRdb keeps only in-frame clones here, not all; method: immunoSEQ multiplex PCR. The sample includes over 110,000 clones, roughly 79% of them seen just once. Sequenced input: PBMCs. The chain joins TRBV5-1 to TRBJ2-5; 8 nucleotides match TRBD2. Near its end, the DNA agrees better with TRBJ2-7, so the J call may be wrong. The sequence was obtained from a woman aged 60 to 75 in good health and CMV-seropositive. CDR3: CASSGSGSLYEQYF. CDR3 DNA: TGCGCCAGCAGCGGGAGCGGGAGCCTCTACGAGCAGTACTTC.